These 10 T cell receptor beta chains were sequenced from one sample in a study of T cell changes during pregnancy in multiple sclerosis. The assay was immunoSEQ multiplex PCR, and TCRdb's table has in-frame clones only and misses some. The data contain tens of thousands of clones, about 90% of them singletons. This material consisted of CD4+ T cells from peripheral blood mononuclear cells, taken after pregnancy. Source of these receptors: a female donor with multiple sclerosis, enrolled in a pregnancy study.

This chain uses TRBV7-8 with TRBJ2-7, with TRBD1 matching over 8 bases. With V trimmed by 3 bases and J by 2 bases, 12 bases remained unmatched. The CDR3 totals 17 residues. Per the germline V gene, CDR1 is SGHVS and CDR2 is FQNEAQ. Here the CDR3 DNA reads TGTGCCAGCAGCTTGCGCCCCCAGGGGGCTAAGGCCTACGAGCAGTACTTC. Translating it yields CASSLRPQGAKAYEQYF.

CDR3 loop: CASSVGGGFTGNTIYF. Written as DNA, the CDR3 is TGTGCCAGCAGCGTAGGCGGAGGGTTCACTGGAAACACCATATATTTT. The V call is TRBV9, the J call TRBJ1-3; no reliable D call. The CDR3 consists of 16 residues. With 0 bases removed from V and 2 bases from J, the gap between germline ends came to 12 bases. The germline CDR1 and CDR2 sequences are SGDLS and YYNGEE. The complete variable domain, with remaining parts taken from reference TRBV9 and TRBJ1-3, reads DSGVTQTPKHLITATGQRVTLRCSPRSGDLSVYWYQQSLDQGLQFLIQYYNGEERAKGNILERFSAQQFPDLHSELNLSSLELGDSALYFCASSVGGGFTGNTIYFGEGSWLTVV.

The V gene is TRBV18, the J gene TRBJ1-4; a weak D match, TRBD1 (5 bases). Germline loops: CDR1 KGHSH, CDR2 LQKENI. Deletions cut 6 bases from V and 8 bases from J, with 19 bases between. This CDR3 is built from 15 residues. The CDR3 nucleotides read TGTGCCAGCTCGCTAACCACCGGGACTGGAGAAAAACTGTTTTTT. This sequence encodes CASSLTTGTGEKLFF.

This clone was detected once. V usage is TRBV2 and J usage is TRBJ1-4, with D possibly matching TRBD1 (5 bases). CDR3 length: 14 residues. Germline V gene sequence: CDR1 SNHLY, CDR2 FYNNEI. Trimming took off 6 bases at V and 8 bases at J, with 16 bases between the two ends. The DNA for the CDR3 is TGTGCCAGCAGCCCCGGGACTGGGGGGGAAAAACTGTTTTTT. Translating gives CASSPGTGGEKLFF.

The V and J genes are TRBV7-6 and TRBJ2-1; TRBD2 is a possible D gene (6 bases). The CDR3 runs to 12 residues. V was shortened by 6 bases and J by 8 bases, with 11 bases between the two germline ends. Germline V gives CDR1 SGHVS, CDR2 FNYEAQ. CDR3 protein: CASRQGGDEQFF. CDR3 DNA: TGTGCCAGCAGGCAGGGCGGGGATGAGCAGTTCTTC.

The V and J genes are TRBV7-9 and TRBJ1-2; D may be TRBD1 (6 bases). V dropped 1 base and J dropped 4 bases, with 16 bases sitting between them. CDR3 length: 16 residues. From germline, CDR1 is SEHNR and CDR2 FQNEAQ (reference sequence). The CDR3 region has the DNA TGTGCCAGCAGCTTAGTACTTGGCAGGGGCATCTATGGCTACACCTTC. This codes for CASSLVLGRGIYGYTF. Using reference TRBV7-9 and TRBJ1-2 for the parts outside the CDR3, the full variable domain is DTGVSQNPRHKITKRGQNVTFRCDPISEHNRLYWYRQTLGQGPEFLTYFQNEAQLEKSRLLSDRFSAERPKGSFSTLEIQRTEQGDSAMYLCASSLVLGRGIYGYTFGSGTRLTVV.

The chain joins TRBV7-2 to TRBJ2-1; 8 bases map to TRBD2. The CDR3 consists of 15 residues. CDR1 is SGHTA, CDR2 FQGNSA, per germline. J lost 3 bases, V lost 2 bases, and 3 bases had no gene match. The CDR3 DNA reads TGTGCCAGCAGCTTATCCCGGGAGGGCTACAATGAGCAGTTCTTC. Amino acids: CASSLSREGYNEQFF.

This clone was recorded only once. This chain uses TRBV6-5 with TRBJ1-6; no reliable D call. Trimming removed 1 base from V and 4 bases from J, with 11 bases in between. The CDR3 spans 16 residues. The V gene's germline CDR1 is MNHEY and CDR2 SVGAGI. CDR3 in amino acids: CASSYFGQPYNSPLHF. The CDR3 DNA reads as TGTGCCAGCAGTTACTTTGGGCAGCCGTATAATTCACCCCTCCACTTT.

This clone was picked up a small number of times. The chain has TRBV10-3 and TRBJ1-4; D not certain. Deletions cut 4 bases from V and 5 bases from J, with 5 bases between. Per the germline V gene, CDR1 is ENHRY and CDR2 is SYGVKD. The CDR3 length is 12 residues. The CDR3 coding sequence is TGTGCCATCAGTGGCGGAAATGAAAAACTGTTTTTT. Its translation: CAISGGNEKLFF.

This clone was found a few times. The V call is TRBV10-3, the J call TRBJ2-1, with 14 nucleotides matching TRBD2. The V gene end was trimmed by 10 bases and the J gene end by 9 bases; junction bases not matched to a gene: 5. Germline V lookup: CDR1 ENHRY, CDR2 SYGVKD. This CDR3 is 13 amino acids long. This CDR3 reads CATGTSGGSEQFF. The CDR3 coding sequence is TGTGCCACCGGGACTAGCGGGGGCAGTGAGCAGTTCTTC.